These 5 T cell receptor beta chains were all obtained from the same sample, sequenced in a study of blood T cell repertoires in COVID-19. TCRdb keeps only in-frame clones here, not all; method: immunoSEQ multiplex PCR. Among about 300,000 clones listed, nearly 90% were seen once. The specimen sequenced was peripheral blood. These receptors came from a woman in her 30s with COVID-19, enrolled during active disease.

The chain joins TRBV7-9 to TRBJ1-2, with TRBD1 matching over 9 bases. V was clipped by 2 bases and J by 3 bases; unmatched bases: 10. The CDR3 spans 17 residues. CDR1 and CDR2 from the germline V gene are SEHNR and FQNEAQ (reference sequence). CDR3 protein: CASSLISRTGADYGYTF. In DNA, the CDR3 is TGTGCCAGCAGCTTAATATCTAGGACAGGGGCGGACTATGGCTACACCTTC.

This CDR3 reads CASSFGQEAFF. The CDR3 bases are TGTGCCAGCAGTTTTGGACAGGAAGCTTTCTTT. V gene TRBV11-2 combines with J gene TRBJ1-1, with D maybe TRBD1 (6 bases). This CDR3 contains 11 residues. Trimming shortened V by 6 bases and J by 8 bases, and 10 bases separated the two germline ends. Per germline, CDR1 SGHAT and CDR2 FQNNGV.

The V gene is TRBV5-5, the J gene TRBJ2-3, with TRBD2 matching over 13 bases. Germline CDR1 and CDR2: SGHKS and YYEKEE (reference sequence). Unmatched junction bases numbered 8, after V lost 4 bases and J lost 6 bases. The CDR3 is 16 residues long. For the CDR3, the DNA is TGTGCCAGCAGCCTATTACTAGCGGGGGGGCGGGATACGCAGTATTTT. Its protein product is CASSLLLAGGRDTQYF. Looking up the rest from reference TRBV5-5 and TRBJ2-3 gives the full variable domain: DAGVTQSPTHLIKTRGQQVTLRCSPISGHKSVSWYQQVLGQGPQFIFQYYEKEERGRGNFPDRFSARQFPNYSSELNVNALLLGDSALYLCASSLLLAGGRDTQYFGPGTRLTVL.

The chain carries TRBV19 and TRBJ1-6; D gene ambiguous. Trimming stripped 3 bases from V and 11 bases from J, with 11 bases between. This CDR3 has 13 residues. The germline V gene encodes CDR1 LNHDA and CDR2 SQIVND (reference sequence). The CDR3 region is CASSIPPFAPLHF. The CDR3 DNA sequence: TGTGCCAGTAGTATCCCCCCATTTGCACCCCTCCACTTT. The full variable domain, its missing parts supplied by reference TRBV19 and TRBJ1-6, is DGGITQSPKYLFRKEGQNVTLSCEQNLNHDAMYWYRQDPGQGLRLIYYSQIVNDFQKGDIAEGYSVSREKKESFPLTVTSAQKNPTAFYLCASSIPPFAPLHFGNGTRLTVT.

The chain employs TRBV7-6 and TRBJ2-3; 8 bases are a match to TRBD2. Germline V lookup: CDR1 SGHVS, CDR2 FNYEAQ. This CDR3 comprises 21 residues. J lost 1 base, V lost 1 base, and 19 bases had no gene match. The CDR3 sequence: CASSLVPPAGETDSRTDTQYF. DNA of the CDR3: TGTGCCAGCAGCTTAGTCCCTCCAGCGGGGGAGACAGATTCTCGCACAGATACGCAGTATTTT.